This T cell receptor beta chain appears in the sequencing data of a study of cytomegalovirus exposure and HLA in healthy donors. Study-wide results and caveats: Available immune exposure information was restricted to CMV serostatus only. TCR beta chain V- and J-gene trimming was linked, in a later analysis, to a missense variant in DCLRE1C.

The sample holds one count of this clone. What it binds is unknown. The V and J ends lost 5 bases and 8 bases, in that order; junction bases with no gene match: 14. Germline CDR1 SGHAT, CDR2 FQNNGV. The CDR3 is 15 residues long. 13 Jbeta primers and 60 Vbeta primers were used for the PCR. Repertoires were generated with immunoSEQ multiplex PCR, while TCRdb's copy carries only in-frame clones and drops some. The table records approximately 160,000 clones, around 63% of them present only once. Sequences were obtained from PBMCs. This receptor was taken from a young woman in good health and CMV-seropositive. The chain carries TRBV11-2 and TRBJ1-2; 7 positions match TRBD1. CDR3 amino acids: CASSTRRTGQGGYTF. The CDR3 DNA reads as TGTGCCAGCAGCACCCGACGGACAGGCCAGGGGGGCTACACCTTC.